This T cell receptor beta chain originates from a study of OX40 agonist ivuxolimab in advanced cancers. About the study: A male proportion of 70% to 90% was recorded, with mean age around 62 years and range roughly 20 to 85.

General study findings and limits: Clones of CD4+ and CD8+ blood T cells grew by week 6 at doses of 0.1 to 3.0 mg/kg.

The length of the CDR3 is 16 residues. CDR1 and CDR2 (germline): MNHNY, SVGAGI (reference sequence). Trimming took 6 bases from V and 7 from J, leaving 24 bases between them. Remarks on this clone: Its antigen remains unknown.

Assay used: immunoSEQ multiplex PCR; TCRdb lists only in-frame clones, some missing. Of about 8,700 clones in the sample, about 87% are singletons; the top ten hold about 16%. With baseline, cycle 4 day 1, and cycle 7 day 1 as timepoints, blood was sampled. This specimen consisted of CD4+ or CD8+ T cells sorted from blood, obtained in a trial of the OX40 agonist ivuxolimab. This clonotype originated in an adult with an advanced solid tumor such as melanoma, head and neck, liver or kidney cancer. This sequence joins TRBV6-6 and TRBJ1-1, with D possibly TRBD1 on 6 matching bases. The CDR3 DNA follows: TGTGCCAGCAGAAAACCACCGGGACAACAATCCATTGAAGCTTTCTTT. Translated: CASRKPPGQQSIEAFF.